This T cell receptor (beta chain) was sequenced for a study of cytomegalovirus exposure and HLA in healthy donors. Study-wide results and caveats: Cytomegalovirus association was assigned to about 150 TCR beta chains. Most TCR beta V segments were productive about 87% or about 30% of the time in an earlier analysis.

The junction had 9 bases not matched to a gene; V was cut back by 1 base and J by 1 base. Germline V CDR1 and CDR2: LNHDA, SQIVND (reference sequence). The CDR3 spans 18 residues. The primer mix had 60 Vbeta and 13 Jbeta primers. Profiling relied on immunoSEQ multiplex PCR, and the TCRdb table lists in-frame clones only, not all of them. This sample has approximately 190,000 clones, with 81% found just once. This clone occurred a few times. What it recognizes is unknown. The rearrangement joins TRBV19 to TRBJ1-5, with 8 bases identical to TRBD1. The specimen was PBMCs. This TCR came from a man aged 50 or older in good health and CMV-seronegative. This chain's CDR3 is CASSIGTGSGESNQPQHF. CDR3 in DNA: TGTGCCAGTAGTATAGGGACAGGGTCTGGGGAAAGCAATCAGCCCCAGCATTTT. Combining the CDR3 with reference TRBV19 and TRBJ1-5 gives the whole variable domain DGGITQSPKYLFRKEGQNVTLSCEQNLNHDAMYWYRQDPGQGLRLIYYSQIVNDFQKGDIAEGYSVSREKKESFPLTVTSAQKNPTAFYLCASSIGTGSGESNQPQHFGDGTRLSIL.